A selection of T cell receptor beta chains follows, all from one sample in a study of T cells in Graves' hyperthyroidism and ophthalmopathy. TCRdb fed the multiplex PCR reads into MiXCR, producing one record per CDR3 protein. Of 800,000 or so distinct CDR3 sequences listed, over 35% are singletons. The specimen sequenced was blood. Receptors were obtained from a man between 18 and 29 years old with Graves' hyperthyroidism. Each CDR3 is given with its conserved first and last residue. A D gene is named only where the DNA matches it firmly. Some rows mark clone size as missing; the rest say once, few, many or name a class of expanded clone.

clone size: few; D gene: TRBD1; V gene: TRBV20-1; J gene: TRBJ1-5; CDR3 DNA: TGCAGTGCTAAAACAGGGGACTATAGCAATCAGCCCCAGCATTTT; CDR3 protein: CSAKTGDYSNQPQHF
clone size: many; D gene: .; V gene: TRBV10-3; J gene: TRBJ2-2; CDR3 DNA: TGTGCCATCAGGACTACAGGGAACACCGGGGAGCTGTTTTTT; CDR3 protein: CAIRTTGNTGELFF
clone size: .; D gene: TRBD2; V gene: TRBV10-3; J gene: TRBJ2-5; CDR3 DNA: TGTGCCAGCAGTGAAGCCCTAGCGGGAGGCCAAGAGACCCAGTACTTC; CDR3 protein: CASSEALAGGQETQYF
clone size: .; D gene: .; V gene: TRBV4-3; J gene: TRBJ1-1; CDR3 DNA: TGCGCCAGCAGCCAAGAGGGGGTAGAAACCGGGGACACTGAAGCTTTCTTT; CDR3 protein: CASSQEGVETGDTEAFF
clone size: many; D gene: TRBD1; V gene: TRBV15; J gene: TRBJ1-6; CDR3 DNA: TGTGCCACCAGCAGTTTGCCGGGACAGGGAGGCTCACCCCTCCACTTT; CDR3 protein: CATSSLPGQGGSPLHF
clone size: .; D gene: .; V gene: TRBV7-9; J gene: TRBJ2-7; CDR3 DNA: TGTGCCAGCAGCTGGGCCGGGGCTGGCTACGAGCAGTACTTC; CDR3 protein: CASSWAGAGYEQYF
clone size: few; D gene: .; V gene: TRBV7-6; J gene: TRBJ1-1; CDR3 DNA: TGTGCCAGCAGCCCCCTCGGAAGGGAACTCCCTGAAGCTTTCTTT; CDR3 protein: CASSPLGRELPEAFF
clone size: .; D gene: TRBD1; V gene: TRBV10-2; J gene: TRBJ2-7; CDR3 DNA: TGCGCCAGCAGTGGACAGGGAAGAGGCGAGCAGTACTTC; CDR3 protein: CASSGQGRGEQYF
clone size: many; D gene: .; V gene: TRBV9; J gene: TRBJ1-1; CDR3 DNA: TGTGCCAGCAGCGTAAGTCATACGAACACTGAAGCTTTCTTT; CDR3 protein: CASSVSHTNTEAFF
clone size: many; D gene: .; V gene: TRBV2; J gene: TRBJ1-5; CDR3 DNA: TGTGCCAGCACGGGGGGAGTGGTAAATCAGCCCCAGCATTTT; CDR3 protein: CASTGGVVNQPQHF
clone size: .; D gene: TRBD2; V gene: TRBV9; J gene: TRBJ2-2; CDR3 DNA: TGTGCCAGTAGTACTGGTCCGGGACTACAAACCGGGGAGCTGTTTTTT; CDR3 protein: CASSTGPGLQTGELFF
clone size: many; D gene: .; V gene: TRBV7-9; J gene: TRBJ1-1; CDR3 DNA: TGTGCCAGCAGAGCTACAGGGTACACTGAAGCTTTCTTT; CDR3 protein: CASRATGYTEAFF
clone size: .; D gene: TRBD1; V gene: TRBV2; J gene: TRBJ1-1; CDR3 DNA: TGTGCCAAGACAGGGGAGACTGAAGCTTTCTTT; CDR3 protein: CAKTGETEAFF
clone size: .; D gene: .; V gene: TRBV19; J gene: TRBJ1-5; CDR3 DNA: TGTGCCAGTAGTATTAGGACCTTGGAGCCCCAGCATTTT; CDR3 protein: CASSIRTLEPQHF
clone size: .; D gene: .; V gene: TRBV5-1; J gene: TRBJ2-7; CDR3 DNA: TGCGCCAGCAGCTTGGATTTTGCGGGGGCGAGCTCCTACGAGCAGCACTTC; CDR3 protein: CASSLDFAGASSYEQHF
clone size: .; D gene: .; V gene: TRBV19; J gene: TRBJ1-5; CDR3 DNA: TGTGCCAGCAATACTCCTGTCCAGCCCCAGCATTTT; CDR3 protein: CASNTPVQPQHF
clone size: many; D gene: .; V gene: TRBV19; J gene: TRBJ1-5; CDR3 DNA: TGTGCCAGTAGTGCGGGACGGATGGGCAATCAGCCCCAGCATTTT; CDR3 protein: CASSAGRMGNQPQHF
clone size: .; D gene: .; V gene: TRBV7-9; J gene: TRBJ2-7; CDR3 DNA: TGTGCCAGCAGCCAAGGGGGGAGGACAGCCTACGAGCAGTACTTC; CDR3 protein: CASSQGGRTAYEQYF
clone size: many; D gene: .; V gene: TRBV19; J gene: TRBJ1-5; CDR3 DNA: TGTGCCAGTGTGCGGGGCAATCAGCCCCAGCATTTT; CDR3 protein: CASVRGNQPQHF
clone size: few; D gene: TRBD1; V gene: TRBV7-9; J gene: TRBJ1-2; CDR3 DNA: TGTGCCAGCAGCTCCGTGCAACCGGGACAGCACGACTATGGCTACACCTTC; CDR3 protein: CASSSVQPGQHDYGYTF
clone size: many; D gene: .; V gene: TRBV9; J gene: TRBJ1-6; CDR3 DNA: TGTGCCAGCAGCCAACGCGATGGTTATAATTCACCCCTCCACTTT; CDR3 protein: CASSQRDGYNSPLHF
clone size: .; D gene: .; V gene: TRBV7-2; J gene: TRBJ2-2; CDR3 DNA: TGCGCCAGCAGCTTAACAGCCACTGTGAACACCGGGGAGCTGTTTTTT; CDR3 protein: CASSLTATVNTGELFF
clone size: few; D gene: .; V gene: TRBV9; J gene: TRBJ2-2; CDR3 DNA: TGTGCCAGCAGCCCGAGGGCTATGAGCGGGGAGCTGTTTTTT; CDR3 protein: CASSPRAMSGELFF
clone size: few; D gene: .; V gene: TRBV20-1; J gene: TRBJ1-6; CDR3 DNA: TGCAGTGCTAACGAGGACGCGACTAATTCACCCCTCCACTTT; CDR3 protein: CSANEDATNSPLHF
clone size: .; D gene: .; V gene: TRBV19; J gene: TRBJ2-5; CDR3 DNA: TGTGCCAGTAGTATGGGCTTAGGGGGGCCGCGAGAGACCCAGTACTTC; CDR3 protein: CASSMGLGGPRETQYF
clone size: .; D gene: .; V gene: TRBV29-1; J gene: TRBJ1-1; CDR3 DNA: TGCAGCGTTGATCAAGCCATGAACACTGAAGCTTTCTTT; CDR3 protein: CSVDQAMNTEAFF
clone size: .; D gene: .; V gene: TRBV9; J gene: TRBJ2-7; CDR3 DNA: TGTGCCAGCAGCCACGGGGGGCAGGACGAGCAGTACTTC; CDR3 protein: CASSHGGQDEQYF
clone size: many; D gene: TRBD1; V gene: TRBV15; J gene: TRBJ2-7; CDR3 DNA: TGTGCCACCAGCAGAACCCCGGGACAGGGGGACGAGCAGTACTTC; CDR3 protein: CATSRTPGQGDEQYF
clone size: many; D gene: .; V gene: TRBV19; J gene: TRBJ1-1; CDR3 DNA: TGTGCCAGTAGTATCGACGGCATGAACACTGAAGCTTTCTTT; CDR3 protein: CASSIDGMNTEAFF
clone size: many; D gene: .; V gene: TRBV10-3; J gene: TRBJ1-1; CDR3 DNA: TGTGCCATCAGTGACACCTCCCGAGAGGCTTTCTTT; CDR3 protein: CAISDTSREAFF
clone size: many; D gene: TRBD1; V gene: TRBV10-3; J gene: TRBJ2-7; CDR3 DNA: TGTGCCATAGGGACAGAAGCCTACGAGCAGTACTTC; CDR3 protein: CAIGTEAYEQYF
clone size: .; D gene: .; V gene: TRBV19; J gene: TRBJ2-6; CDR3 DNA: TGTGCCAGTAATGCAGGGGTTAGCTCTGGGGCCAACGTCCTGACTTTC; CDR3 protein: CASNAGVSSGANVLTF